The present entry profiles one TCR beta chain with its context. The antigen remains undetermined. PCR used 60 Vbeta primers and 13 Jbeta primers. Sequencing used immunoSEQ multiplex PCR; TCRdb keeps in-frame clones, though not all of them. The sample records 99,000 or so clones, more than 65% being singletons. The sample comes from a study of cytomegalovirus exposure and HLA in healthy donors. Points from the study as a whole: In a later analysis, the majority of CMV-associated beta chains seemingly showed HLA restriction. The records held CMV serostatus as the only immune exposure information. Accurate HLA-A and HLA-B prediction from TCR beta sequences was reported for most subjects. Most sequenced TCRs were rare (though some public TCRs occurred in many donors).

The CDR3 extends over 11 amino acids. The V gene's germline CDR1 is DFQATT and CDR2 SNEGSKA (reference sequence). Deletions cut 5 bases from V and 9 bases from J, with 11 bases between. Sequencing was carried out using PBMCs. The clonotype was recovered from a man aged 40-49 years in good health and CMV-seropositive. The V and J genes are TRBV20-1 and TRBJ2-1; a possible D gene is TRBD2 (5 bases). Here the CDR3 DNA reads TGCAGTGCTCCATTGGGGAGTGAGCAGTTCTTC. Its protein is CSAPLGSEQFF.